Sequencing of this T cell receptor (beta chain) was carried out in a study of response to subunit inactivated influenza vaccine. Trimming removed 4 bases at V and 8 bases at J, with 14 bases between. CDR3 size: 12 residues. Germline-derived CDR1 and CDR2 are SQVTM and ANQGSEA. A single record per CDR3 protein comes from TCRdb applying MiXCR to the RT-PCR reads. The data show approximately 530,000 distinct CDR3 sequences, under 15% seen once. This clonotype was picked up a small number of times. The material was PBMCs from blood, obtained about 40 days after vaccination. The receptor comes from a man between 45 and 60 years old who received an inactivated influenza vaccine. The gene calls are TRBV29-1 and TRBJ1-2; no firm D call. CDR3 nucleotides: TGCAGCGTTGTTGGGAATACTATAGGCTACACCTTC. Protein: CSVVGNTIGYTF.